Below, 27 T cell receptor beta chains from the same sample are listed, as sequenced in a study of ipilimumab plus nivolumab after autologous stem cell transplantation. Only in-frame clones appear in the TCRdb table, and some are missing; sequencing was by immunoSEQ multiplex PCR. The sample carries hundreds of clones, 60% to 80% recorded once. The sequenced sample was PBMCs, obtained in a trial of ipilimumab plus nivolumab as post-transplant consolidation. The source of these receptors is a male donor with diffuse large B-cell lymphoma.

The chain carries TRBV2 and TRBJ2-3; TRBD1 is a possible D gene (6 bases). V was shortened by 0 bases and J by 2 bases, with 9 bases between the two germline ends. The germline V gene encodes CDR1 SNHLY and CDR2 FYNNEI. This CDR3 contains 15 residues. This CDR3 is CASSEAGGDTDTQYF. CDR3 DNA: TGTGCCAGCAGTGAAGCAGGGGGAGACACAGATACGCAGTATTTT.

This clone was seen only once. The chain couples TRBV9 to TRBJ2-1, with 8 positions matching TRBD1. V lost 6 bases, J lost 8 bases, and 10 bases stayed unmatched. The CDR3 contains 14 residues. From germline, CDR1 is SGDLS and CDR2 YYNGEE. CDR3 sequence reads: CASTVGQGWDEQFF. In nucleotides, the CDR3 is TGTGCCAGCACCGTCGGACAGGGTTGGGATGAGCAGTTCTTC. Using reference TRBV9 and TRBJ2-1 for the parts outside the CDR3, the full variable domain is DSGVTQTPKHLITATGQRVTLRCSPRSGDLSVYWYQQSLDQGLQFLIQYYNGEERAKGNILERFSAQQFPDLHSELNLSSLELGDSALYFCASTVGQGWDEQFFGPGTRLTVL.

The rearrangement uses TRBV4-1 and TRBJ2-2; possibly TRBD1 for D (6 bases). Germline assignment: CDR1 MGHRA and CDR2 YSYEKL. V lost 3 bases and J lost 7, with 15 bases in between. This CDR3 has 15 amino acids. CDR3 nucleotides: TGCGCCAGCAGCCACCGTAACAGGGAGAACGGGGAGCTGTTTTTT. As protein: CASSHRNRENGELFF.

V and J are TRBV9 and TRBJ1-4, with D perhaps matching TRBD1 (5 bases). V was clipped by 0 bases and J by 6 bases, with 12 bases between them. This CDR3 has 15 residues. The germline V gene encodes CDR1 SGDLS and CDR2 YYNGEE. The CDR3 spells CASSVGGTADEKLFF. The CDR3 region has the DNA TGTGCCAGCAGCGTAGGCGGGACGGCCGATGAAAAACTGTTTTTT. Together with reference TRBV9 and TRBJ1-4, the CDR3 gives the full variable domain: DSGVTQTPKHLITATGQRVTLRCSPRSGDLSVYWYQQSLDQGLQFLIQYYNGEERAKGNILERFSAQQFPDLHSELNLSSLELGDSALYFCASSVGGTADEKLFFGSGTQLSVL.

V gene TRBV11-3 combines with J gene TRBJ2-7; a weak D match, TRBD1 (6 bases). Germline V CDR1 and CDR2: SGHNT, YENEEA. CDR3 length: 18 amino acids. Trimming took 0 bases from V and 0 from J, leaving 18 bases between them. For the CDR3, the DNA is TGTGCCAGCAGCTTAGAGACAGGCTATCTACCATCCTCCTACGAGCAGTACTTC. Its translation: CASSLETGYLPSSYEQYF.

The chain couples TRBV29-1 to TRBJ2-7; 8 positions agree with TRBD1. V lost 0 bases to trimming and J lost 2 bases; unmatched junction nucleotides: 6. Germline V gene lookup returns CDR1 SQVTM and CDR2 ANQGSEA. CDR3 length: 15 amino acids. This CDR3 is CSVEEGTGWTYEQYF. As DNA, the CDR3 is TGCAGCGTTGAAGAGGGGACAGGCTGGACCTACGAGCAGTACTTC.

This clone was picked up a small number of times. Other nucleotide sequences from this sample produce the same CDR3. The V gene is TRBV27, the J gene TRBJ2-2; 9 bases agree with TRBD2. Trimming took 3 bases from V and 8 from J; bases not matched to a gene: 13. The germline gives CDR1 MNHEY, CDR2 SMNVEV (reference sequence). This CDR3 has 17 amino acids. CDR3 bases: TGTGCCAGCAGTTTTCTTCTCGCGGGGGGGGCGGCGGGGGAGCTGTTTTTT. It translates to CASSFLLAGGAAGELFF.

This sequence joins TRBV10-3 and TRBJ1-1; D is unclear. CDR1 and CDR2 (germline): ENHRY, SYGVKD. Trimming left V 4 bases short and J 0 bases short, with 9 bases between. This CDR3 contains 14 residues. The CDR3 loop is CAISGGGVNTEAFF. CDR3 DNA: TGTGCCATCAGTGGGGGTGGCGTGAACACTGAAGCTTTCTTT.

This chain uses TRBV28 with TRBJ1-5, with D maybe TRBD1 (5 bases). Germline values: CDR1 MDHEN, CDR2 SYDVKM. This CDR3 is built from 15 residues. Trimming shortened V by 7 bases and J by 2 bases, and 15 bases separated the two germline ends. CDR3 in amino acids: CASISPGLGNQPQHF. CDR3 coding DNA: TGTGCCAGCATCTCGCCAGGGTTAGGCAATCAGCCCCAGCATTTT. Together with reference TRBV28 and TRBJ1-5, the CDR3 gives the full variable domain: DVKVTQSSRYLVKRTGEKVFLECVQDMDHENMFWYRQDPGLGLRLIYFSYDVKMKEKGDIPEGYSVSREKKERFSLILESASTNQTSMYLCASISPGLGNQPQHFGDGTRLSIL.

This chain connects TRBV6-5 to TRBJ1-3; 9 nucleotides align to TRBD1. CDR3 length: 16 amino acids. The ends lost 0 bases at V and 2 bases at J; junction bases unmatched: 2. CDR1 is MNHEY and CDR2 is SVGAGI in the germline V gene. The CDR3 region is CASSYSQGAAGNTIYF. CDR3 nucleotides: TGTGCCAGCAGTTACTCACAGGGGGCAGCTGGAAACACCATATATTTT.

The gene calls are TRBV5-4 and TRBJ1-2, with 7 nucleotides matching TRBD1. The CDR3 is made up of 16 amino acids. V shed 4 bases and J 3 bases; nucleotides not matched to a gene: 12. The germline V gene encodes CDR1 SGHNT and CDR2 YYREEE (reference sequence). The CDR3 is CASSVDRAGMDYGYTF. In DNA form, the CDR3 reads TGTGCCAGCAGCGTAGACAGGGCGGGGATGGACTATGGCTACACCTTC.

The chain uses TRBV7-9 and TRBJ2-2, with 8 nucleotides matching TRBD1. The germline CDR1 and CDR2 sequences are SEHNR and FQNEAQ (reference sequence). Trimming cost V 5 bases and J 0 bases; bases outside gene matches: 8. CDR3 length: 17 amino acids. CDR3 nucleotide sequence: TGTGCCAGCAGCCGAGCCGCGACAGGGGCGAACACCGGGGAGCTGTTTTTT. Translated: CASSRAATGANTGELFF.

The chain uses TRBV7-9 and TRBJ2-3; TRBD1 is a possible D gene (6 bases). CDR1 is SEHNR, CDR2 FQNEAQ, per germline (reference sequence). The CDR3 length is 14 residues. V was cut by 1 base and J by 6 bases, with 11 bases left in between. This chain's CDR3 is CASSLEARGDTQYF. The CDR3 bases are TGTGCCAGCAGCTTAGAGGCCAGGGGCGATACGCAGTATTTT.

The CDR3 protein is CASSLANRFTEAFF. Written as DNA, the CDR3 is TGTGCCAGCAGCTTGGCCAATAGGTTTACTGAAGCTTTCTTT. The chain joins TRBV5-6 to TRBJ1-1; D not resolved. Trimming cost V 0 bases and J 5 bases, with 11 bases left between them. This CDR3 spans 14 amino acids. The germline CDR1 and CDR2 sequences are SGHDT and YYEEEE.

The chain has TRBV4-1 and TRBJ1-2; no clear D gene. Trimming took off 2 bases at V and 1 base at J, with 8 bases between the two ends. The CDR3 loop spans 14 amino acids. Germline V gene data show CDR1 as MGHRA and CDR2 as YSYEKL. CDR3 protein: CASSQNQINYGYTF. The CDR3 DNA sequence: TGCGCCAGCAGCCAAAATCAGATTAACTATGGCTACACCTTC.

This clone is deemed large (0.1 to 1%). The genes are TRBV6-1 and TRBJ1-5; maybe TRBD1 (5 bases). This CDR3 comprises 16 residues. Trimming took 1 base from V and 6 from J, leaving 16 bases between them. The germline V gene encodes CDR1 MNHNS and CDR2 SASEGT. The CDR3 DNA follows: TGTGCCAGCAGTGAAGGGGCAGGGTTGACGGGTCAGCCCCAGCATTTT. It translates to CASSEGAGLTGQPQHF.

The chain has TRBV7-9 and TRBJ1-6; 9 positions agree with TRBD1. The germline gives CDR1 SEHNR, CDR2 FQNEAQ (reference sequence). V lost 5 bases, J lost 7 bases, and 6 bases stayed unmatched. CDR3 length equals 15 residues. The CDR3 spells CASSRSGTGNSPLHF. The CDR3 DNA reads as TGTGCCAGCAGCCGGTCCGGGACAGGGAATTCACCCCTCCACTTT. Filled out from reference TRBV7-9 and TRBJ1-6, the complete variable domain reads DTGVSQNPRHKITKRGQNVTFRCDPISEHNRLYWYRQTLGQGPEFLTYFQNEAQLEKSRLLSDRFSAERPKGSFSTLEIQRTEQGDSAMYLCASSRSGTGNSPLHFGNGTRLTVT.

In DNA, the CDR3 is TGTGCCAGTAGTGCCCGACTAGCGGGGGGTCCCTCAGGGGAGACCCAGTACTTC. This sequence encodes CASSARLAGGPSGETQYF. The chain is built from TRBV19 and TRBJ2-5; 13 bases align to TRBD2. The CDR3 runs to 18 residues. The germline gives CDR1 LNHDA, CDR2 SQIVND (reference sequence). V shed 5 bases and J 5 bases; nucleotides not matched to a gene: 14.

The rearrangement uses TRBV27 and TRBJ2-3; the D gene could be TRBD1 or TRBD2 (5 bases each). There are 15 residues in the CDR3. From germline, CDR1 is MNHEY and CDR2 SMNVEV (reference sequence). The V gene lost 3 bases and the J gene lost 2 bases, with 12 bases spanning the gap. CDR3 nucleotides: TGTGCCAGCAGTTTTTGGGCAGGGACCACAGATACGCAGTATTTT. Amino acid sequence: CASSFWAGTTDTQYF.

The chain has TRBV28 and TRBJ2-7; D gene uncertain. The CDR3 has 15 residues. Germline-derived CDR1 and CDR2 are MDHEN and SYDVKM. The V end lost 7 bases, the J end lost 2 bases, and 18 bases lay between the germline ends. In DNA form, the CDR3 reads TGTGCCAGCACCTCCTTTGGCCCGAAGACCTACGAGCAGTACTTC. Encoded protein: CASTSFGPKTYEQYF.

The chain has TRBV7-2 and TRBJ2-2, with D tentatively TRBD2 (6 bases). The V and J ends lost 2 bases and 7 bases respectively, with 11 bases between them. The germline gives CDR1 SGHTA, CDR2 FQGNSA. The CDR3 extends over 14 amino acids. The CDR3 loop reads CASSLNGGGGELFF. The CDR3 DNA follows: TGTGCCAGCAGCTTAAACGGGGGAGGCGGGGAGCTGTTTTTT.

The chain carries TRBV5-1 and TRBJ2-7; D may be TRBD2 (5 bases). The CDR3 sequence is 14 residues long. Germline loops: CDR1 SGHRS, CDR2 YFSETQ. V dropped 2 bases and J dropped 0 bases, with 9 bases sitting between them. The CDR3, as DNA: TGCGCCAGCAGCTTCGGAGGTAACTCCTACGAGCAGTACTTC. It encodes CASSFGGNSYEQYF.

This chain links TRBV28 with TRBJ2-7; weak D call: TRBD1 (6 bases). There are 14 residues in the CDR3. Germline V gene lookup returns CDR1 MDHEN and CDR2 SYDVKM. V lost 5 bases, J lost 3 bases, and 14 bases lay in between. CDR3 DNA sequence: TGTGCCAGCAGTCCAAATACAGGGCGCTACGAGCAGTACTTC. Translated, it gives CASSPNTGRYEQYF.

There are a few counts of this clone. This rearrangement joins TRBV6-1 to TRBJ1-2; D call uncertain. With 0 bases removed from V and 6 bases from J, the gap between germline ends came to 20 bases. The CDR3 runs 17 residues. Germline V CDR1 and CDR2: MNHNS, SASEGT. The CDR3, as DNA: TGTGCCAGCAGTGAAGCGATACGGTCTATCCCCTACCATGGCTACACCTTC. Encoded protein: CASSEAIRSIPYHGYTF.

The chain carries TRBV18 and TRBJ1-5, with D tentatively TRBD1 (5 bases). Germline CDR1 KGHSH, CDR2 LQKENI. V was shortened by 1 base and J by 7 bases, with 11 bases between the two germline ends. CDR3 length: 14 residues. The CDR3 nucleotides are TGTGCCAGCTCACCACAGGGGTTTGGGCAGCCCCAGCATTTT. This translates into CASSPQGFGQPQHF. The full variable domain, completed using reference TRBV18 and TRBJ1-5, is NAGVMQNPRHLVRRRGQEARLRCSPMKGHSHVYWYRQLPEEGLKFMVYLQKENIIDESGMPKERFSAEFPKEGPSILRIQQVVRGDSAAYFCASSPQGFGQPQHFGDGTRLSIL.

The chain recombines TRBV30 with TRBJ2-2, with TRBD1 identical over 7 bases. Germline values: CDR1 GTSNPN, CDR2 SVGIG (reference sequence). Trimming took 1 base from V and 5 from J; bases not matched to a gene: 7. The CDR3 extends over 15 amino acids. The CDR3 region is CAWSDRGASTGELFF. The CDR3 coding sequence is TGTGCCTGGAGTGACAGGGGTGCTAGTACCGGGGAGCTGTTTTTT.

The DNA of the CDR3 is TGCGCCAGCAGCTTGGATAAAGAGACCCAGTACTTC. Its translation is CASSLDKETQYF. The rearrangement joins TRBV5-1 to TRBJ2-5; D unclear. V lost 0 bases and J 3 bases, leaving 3 bases between the germline ends. The CDR3 is 12 residues long. The germline gives CDR1 SGHRS, CDR2 YFSETQ.